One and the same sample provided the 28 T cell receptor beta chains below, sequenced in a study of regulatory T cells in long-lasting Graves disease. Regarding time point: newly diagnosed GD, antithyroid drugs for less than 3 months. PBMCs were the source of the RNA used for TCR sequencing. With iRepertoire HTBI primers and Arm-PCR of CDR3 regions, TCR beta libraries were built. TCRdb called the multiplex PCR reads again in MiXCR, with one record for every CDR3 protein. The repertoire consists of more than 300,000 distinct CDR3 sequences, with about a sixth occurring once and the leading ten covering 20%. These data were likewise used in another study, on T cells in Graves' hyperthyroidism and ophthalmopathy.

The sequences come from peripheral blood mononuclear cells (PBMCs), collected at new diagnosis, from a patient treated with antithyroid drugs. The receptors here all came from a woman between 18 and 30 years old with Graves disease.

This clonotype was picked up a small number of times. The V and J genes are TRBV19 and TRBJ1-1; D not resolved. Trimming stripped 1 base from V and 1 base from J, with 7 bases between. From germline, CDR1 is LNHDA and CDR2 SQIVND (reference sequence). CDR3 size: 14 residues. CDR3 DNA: TGTGCCAGTAGTATAGTAGCAGCGAACACTGAAGCTTTCTTT. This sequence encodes CASSIVAANTEAFF.

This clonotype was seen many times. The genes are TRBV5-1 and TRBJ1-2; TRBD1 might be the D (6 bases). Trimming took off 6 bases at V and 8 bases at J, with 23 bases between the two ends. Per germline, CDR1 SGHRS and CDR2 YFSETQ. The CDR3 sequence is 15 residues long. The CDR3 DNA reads TGCGCCAGCAACTCCCCCTCGACAGGAGAGAGGGGCTACACCTTC. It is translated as CASNSPSTGERGYTF.

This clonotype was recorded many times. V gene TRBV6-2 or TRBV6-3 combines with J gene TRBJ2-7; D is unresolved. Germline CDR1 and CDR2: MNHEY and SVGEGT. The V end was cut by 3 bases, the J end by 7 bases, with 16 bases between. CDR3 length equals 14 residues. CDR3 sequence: CASSYRAPAKEQYF. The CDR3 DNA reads TGTGCCAGCAGTTATCGGGCGCCCGCTAAAGAGCAGTACTTC.

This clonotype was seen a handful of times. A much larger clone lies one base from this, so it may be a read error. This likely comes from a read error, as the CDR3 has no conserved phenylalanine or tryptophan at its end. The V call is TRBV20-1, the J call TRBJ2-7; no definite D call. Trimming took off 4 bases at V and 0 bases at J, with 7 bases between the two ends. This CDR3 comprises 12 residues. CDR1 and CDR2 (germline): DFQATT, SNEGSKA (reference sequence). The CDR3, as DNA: TGCAGTGCTACTGACGCCTCCTACGAGCAGTACTCC. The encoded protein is CSATDASYEQYS.

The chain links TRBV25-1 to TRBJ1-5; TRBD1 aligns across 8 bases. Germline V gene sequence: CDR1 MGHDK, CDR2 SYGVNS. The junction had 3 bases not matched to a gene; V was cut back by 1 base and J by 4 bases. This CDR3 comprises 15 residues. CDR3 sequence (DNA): TGTGCCAGCAGTGAATTCGGGACAGGTAATCAGCCCCAGCATTTT. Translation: CASSEFGTGNQPQHF. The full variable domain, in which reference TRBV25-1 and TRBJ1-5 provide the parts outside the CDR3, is EADIYQTPRYLVIGTGKKITLECSQTMGHDKMYWYQQDPGMELHLIHYSYGVNSTEKGDLSSESTVSRIRTEHFPLTLESARPSHTSQYLCASSEFGTGNQPQHFGDGTRLSIL.

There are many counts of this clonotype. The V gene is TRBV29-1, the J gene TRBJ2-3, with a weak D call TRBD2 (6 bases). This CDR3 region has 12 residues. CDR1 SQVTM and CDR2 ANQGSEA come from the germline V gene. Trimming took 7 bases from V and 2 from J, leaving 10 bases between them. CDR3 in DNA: TGCAGCGCGGGAGACTTCACAGATACGCAGTATTTT. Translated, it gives CSAGDFTDTQYF.

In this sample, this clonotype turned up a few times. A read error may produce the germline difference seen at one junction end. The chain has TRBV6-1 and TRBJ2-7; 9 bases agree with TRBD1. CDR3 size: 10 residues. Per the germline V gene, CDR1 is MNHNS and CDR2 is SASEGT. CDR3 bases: TGTGCCAGCACTTCACAGGGGGCAGGGTTC. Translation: CASTSQGAGF.

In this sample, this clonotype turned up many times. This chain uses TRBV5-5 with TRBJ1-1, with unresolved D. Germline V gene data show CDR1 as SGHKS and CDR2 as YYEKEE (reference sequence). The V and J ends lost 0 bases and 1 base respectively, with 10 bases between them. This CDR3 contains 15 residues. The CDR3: CASSLVRAQNTEAFF. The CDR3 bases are TGTGCCAGCAGCTTGGTCCGTGCCCAGAACACTGAAGCTTTCTTT.

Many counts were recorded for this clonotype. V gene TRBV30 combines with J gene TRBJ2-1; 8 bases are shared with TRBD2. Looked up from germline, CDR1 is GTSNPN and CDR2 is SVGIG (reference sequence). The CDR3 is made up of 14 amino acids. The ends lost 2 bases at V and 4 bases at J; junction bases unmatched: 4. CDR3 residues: CAWSFSGTYNEQFF. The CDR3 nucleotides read TGTGCCTGGAGTTTTAGCGGGACGTACAATGAGCAGTTCTTC. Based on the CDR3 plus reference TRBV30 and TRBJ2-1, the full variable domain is SQTIHQWPATLVQPVGSPLSLECTVEGTSNPNLYWYRQAAGRGLQLLFYSVGIGQISSEVPQNLSASRPQDRQFILSSKKLLLSDSGFYLCAWSFSGTYNEQFFGPGTRLTVL.

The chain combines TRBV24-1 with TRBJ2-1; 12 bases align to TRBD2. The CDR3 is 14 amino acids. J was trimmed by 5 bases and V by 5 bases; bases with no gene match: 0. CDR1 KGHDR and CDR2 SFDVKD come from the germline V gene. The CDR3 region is CATSGLAGDNEQFF. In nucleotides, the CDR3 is TGTGCCACCAGTGGACTAGCGGGAGACAATGAGCAGTTCTTC.

DNA for the CDR3: TGCGCCAGCAGTCCTGAGGGGAGTTCCGGGGAGCTGTTTTTT. It codes for CASSPEGSSGELFF. The chain is built from TRBV4-1 and TRBJ2-2, with D perhaps given as TRBD1 or TRBD2 (5 bases each). V gave up 6 bases and J gave up 6 bases, with 14 bases separating them. The CDR3 contains 14 residues. The germline V gene encodes CDR1 MGHRA and CDR2 YSYEKL.

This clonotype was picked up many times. The CDR3 reads CSAYLAVLYNEQFF. The DNA of the CDR3 is TGCAGTGCCTATCTAGCGGTTCTTTACAATGAGCAGTTCTTC. The J gene is TRBJ2-1, the V gene TRBV20-1; 7 bases agree with TRBD2. The CDR3 extends over 14 amino acids. V trimming: 6 bases; J trimming: 4 bases; junction bases outside the gene matches: 9. Germline CDR1 and CDR2: DFQATT and SNEGSKA (reference sequence).

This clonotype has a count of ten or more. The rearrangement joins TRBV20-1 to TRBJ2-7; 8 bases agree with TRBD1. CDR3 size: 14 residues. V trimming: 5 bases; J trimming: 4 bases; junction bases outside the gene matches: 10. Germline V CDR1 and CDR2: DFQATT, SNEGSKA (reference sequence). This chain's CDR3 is CSAGQGAYPYEQYF. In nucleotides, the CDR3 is TGCAGTGCTGGGCAGGGGGCCTACCCATACGAGCAGTACTTC.

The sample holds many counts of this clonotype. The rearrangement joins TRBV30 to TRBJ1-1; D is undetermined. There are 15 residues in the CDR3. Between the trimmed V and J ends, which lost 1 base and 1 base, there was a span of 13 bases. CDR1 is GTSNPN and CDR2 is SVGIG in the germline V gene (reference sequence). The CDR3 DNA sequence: TGTGCCTGGAGTGGTTTTACTCTCAGGAACACTGAAGCTTTCTTT. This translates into CAWSGFTLRNTEAFF.

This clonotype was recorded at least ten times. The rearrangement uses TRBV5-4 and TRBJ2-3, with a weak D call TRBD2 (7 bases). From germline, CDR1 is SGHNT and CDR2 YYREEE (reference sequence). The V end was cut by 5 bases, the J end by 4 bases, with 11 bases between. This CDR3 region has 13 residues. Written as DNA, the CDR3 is TGTGCCAGCAGTAGGGGGGGGCCAGATACGCAGTATTTT. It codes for CASSRGGPDTQYF.

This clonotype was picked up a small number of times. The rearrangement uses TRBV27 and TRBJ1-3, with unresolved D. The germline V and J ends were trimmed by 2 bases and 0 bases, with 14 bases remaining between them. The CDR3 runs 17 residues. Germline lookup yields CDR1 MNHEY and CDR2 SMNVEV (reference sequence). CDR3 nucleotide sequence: TGTGCCAGCAGTTTAGTTCAGCCCGGGAGCTCTGGAAACACCATATATTTT. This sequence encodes CASSLVQPGSSGNTIYF.

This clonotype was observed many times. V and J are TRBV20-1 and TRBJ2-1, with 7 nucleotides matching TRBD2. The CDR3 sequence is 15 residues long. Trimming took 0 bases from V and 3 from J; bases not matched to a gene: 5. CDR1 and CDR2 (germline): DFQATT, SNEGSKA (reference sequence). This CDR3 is CSARDSGTNYNEQFF. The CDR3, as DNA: TGCAGTGCTAGAGATTCCGGGACTAACTACAATGAGCAGTTCTTC.

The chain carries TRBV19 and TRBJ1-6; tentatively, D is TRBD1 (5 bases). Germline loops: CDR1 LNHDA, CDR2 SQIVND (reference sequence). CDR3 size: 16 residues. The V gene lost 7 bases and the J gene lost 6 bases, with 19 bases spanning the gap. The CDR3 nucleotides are TGTGCCAGTACCTCCCTGCGTTGGGGCGGTAATTCACCCCTCCACTTT. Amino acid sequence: CASTSLRWGGNSPLHF.

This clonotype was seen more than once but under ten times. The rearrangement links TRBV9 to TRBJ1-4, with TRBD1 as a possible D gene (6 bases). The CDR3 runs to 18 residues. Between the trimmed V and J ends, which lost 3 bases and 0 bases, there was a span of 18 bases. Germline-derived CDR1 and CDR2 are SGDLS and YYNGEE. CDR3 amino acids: CASSEGRGSPATNEKLFF. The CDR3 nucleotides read TGTGCCAGCAGCGAGGGGAGGGGGTCGCCTGCAACTAATGAAAAACTGTTTTTT.

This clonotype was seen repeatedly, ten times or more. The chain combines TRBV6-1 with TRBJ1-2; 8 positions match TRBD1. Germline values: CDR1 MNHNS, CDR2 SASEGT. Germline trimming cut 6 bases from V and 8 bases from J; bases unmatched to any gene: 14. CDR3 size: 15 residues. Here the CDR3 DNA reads TGTGCCAGCAGAGCGAACCAGGGACAGGCGGGCGGCTACACCTTC. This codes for CASRANQGQAGGYTF.

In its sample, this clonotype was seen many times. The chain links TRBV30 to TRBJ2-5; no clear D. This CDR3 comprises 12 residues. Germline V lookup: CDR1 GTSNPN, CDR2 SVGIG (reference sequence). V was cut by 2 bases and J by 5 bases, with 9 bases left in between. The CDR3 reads CAWSSSWETQYF. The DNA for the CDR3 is TGTGCCTGGAGTTCCTCCTGGGAGACCCAGTACTTC.

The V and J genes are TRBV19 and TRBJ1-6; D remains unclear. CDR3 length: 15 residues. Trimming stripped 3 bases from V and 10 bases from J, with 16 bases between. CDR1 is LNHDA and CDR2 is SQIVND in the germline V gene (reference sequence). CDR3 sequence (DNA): TGTGCCAGTAGTATCGGTCCCATGGACGGGTCACCCCTCCACTTT. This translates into CASSIGPMDGSPLHF.

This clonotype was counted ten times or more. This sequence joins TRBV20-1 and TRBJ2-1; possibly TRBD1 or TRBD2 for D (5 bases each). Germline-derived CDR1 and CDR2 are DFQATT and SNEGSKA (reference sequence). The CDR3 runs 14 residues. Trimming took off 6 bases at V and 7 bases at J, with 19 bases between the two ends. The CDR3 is CSARGTGLTNEQFF. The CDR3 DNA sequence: TGCAGTGCCCGGGGCACCGGACTCACTAATGAGCAGTTCTTC.

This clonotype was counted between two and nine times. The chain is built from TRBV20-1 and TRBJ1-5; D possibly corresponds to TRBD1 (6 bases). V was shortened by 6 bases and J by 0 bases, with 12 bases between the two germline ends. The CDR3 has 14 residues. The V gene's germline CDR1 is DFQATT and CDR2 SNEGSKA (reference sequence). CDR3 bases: TGCAGTGCCACCGTGGGACATAGCAATCAGCCCCAGCATTTT. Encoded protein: CSATVGHSNQPQHF.

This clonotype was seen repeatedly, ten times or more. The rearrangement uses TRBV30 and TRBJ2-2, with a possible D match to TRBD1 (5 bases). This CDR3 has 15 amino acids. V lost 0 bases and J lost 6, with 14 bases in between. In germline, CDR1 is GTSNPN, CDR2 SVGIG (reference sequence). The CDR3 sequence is CAWSVLGRVAGELFF. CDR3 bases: TGTGCCTGGAGTGTACTGGGCAGGGTGGCCGGGGAGCTGTTTTTT. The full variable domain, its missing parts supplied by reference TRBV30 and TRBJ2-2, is SQTIHQWPATLVQPVGSPLSLECTVEGTSNPNLYWYRQAAGRGLQLLFYSVGIGQISSEVPQNLSASRPQDRQFILSSKKLLLSDSGFYLCAWSVLGRVAGELFFGEGSRLTVL.

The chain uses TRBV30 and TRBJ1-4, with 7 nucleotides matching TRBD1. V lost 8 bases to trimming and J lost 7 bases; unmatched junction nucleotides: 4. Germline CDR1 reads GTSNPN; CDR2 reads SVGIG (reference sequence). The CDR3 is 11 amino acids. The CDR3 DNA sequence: TGTGCCGGGGGACAGCTTGAAAAACTGTTTTTT. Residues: CAGGQLEKLFF.

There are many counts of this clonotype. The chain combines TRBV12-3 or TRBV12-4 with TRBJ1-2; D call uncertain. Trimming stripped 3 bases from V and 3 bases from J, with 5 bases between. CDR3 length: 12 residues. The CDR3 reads CASSFADYGYTF. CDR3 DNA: TGTGCCAGCAGTTTCGCCGACTATGGCTACACCTTC.

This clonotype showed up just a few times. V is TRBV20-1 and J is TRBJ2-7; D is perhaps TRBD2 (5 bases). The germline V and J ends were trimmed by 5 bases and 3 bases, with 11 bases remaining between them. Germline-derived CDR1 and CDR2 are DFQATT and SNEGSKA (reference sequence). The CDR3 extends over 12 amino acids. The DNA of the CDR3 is TGCAGTGCTCCGGACTTATACTACGAGCAGTACTTC. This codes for CSAPDLYYEQYF.